The next 32 T cell receptor beta chains were all read from a single sample in a study of cytomegalovirus exposure and HLA in healthy donors. Vbeta (60) and Jbeta (13) primers were used in the PCR. Using immunoSEQ multiplex PCR, the repertoire was profiled, and TCRdb retains in-frame clones only, with some absent. The sample includes about 120,000 clones, around 70% of them seen just once. The sample consisted of PBMCs. Source of these receptors: a woman between 40 and 55 years old in good health and CMV-seronegative.

The rearrangement joins TRBV7-8 to TRBJ2-7; the match to TRBD1 covers 9 bases. Unmatched junction bases numbered 5, after V lost 3 bases and J lost 2 bases. The CDR3 is 15 amino acids. Germline V gene lookup returns CDR1 SGHVS and CDR2 FQNEAQ. CDR3 DNA sequence: TGTGCCAGCAGCTTTCGGACAGGGGCCACCTACGAGCAGTACTTC. This gives the protein CASSFRTGATYEQYF.

V and J are TRBV7-9 and TRBJ1-4; TRBD1 matches at 9 bases. CDR1 is SEHNR and CDR2 is FQNEAQ in the germline V gene (reference sequence). The V and J ends lost 5 bases and 8 bases, in that order; junction bases with no gene match: 6. This CDR3 is 14 amino acids long. CDR3 nucleotide sequence: TGTGCCAGCAGCCTGGGACAGGGTGACGAAAAACTGTTTTTT. Translated: CASSLGQGDEKLFF. The full variable domain, rest sourced from reference TRBV7-9 and TRBJ1-4, is DTGVSQNPRHKITKRGQNVTFRCDPISEHNRLYWYRQTLGQGPEFLTYFQNEAQLEKSRLLSDRFSAERPKGSFSTLEIQRTEQGDSAMYLCASSLGQGDEKLFFGSGTQLSVL.

V gene TRBV9 combines with J gene TRBJ2-2; 9 nucleotides agree with TRBD2. Trimming took 4 bases from V and 2 from J; bases not matched to a gene: 6. Germline V gene sequence: CDR1 SGDLS, CDR2 YYNGEE. The CDR3 loop spans 16 amino acids. CDR3 in amino acids: CASSPQRGANTGELFF. DNA of the CDR3: TGTGCCAGCAGCCCCCAGCGGGGGGCAAACACCGGGGAGCTGTTTTTT.

This rearrangement joins TRBV18 to TRBJ2-3, with D possibly TRBD1 on 5 matching bases. Germline-derived CDR1 and CDR2 are KGHSH and LQKENI. The CDR3 runs to 15 residues. The V gene lost 2 bases and the J gene lost 2 bases, with 11 bases spanning the gap. CDR3 amino acids: CASSPTGPLTDTQYF. CDR3 coding DNA: TGTGCCAGCTCACCAACAGGTCCTCTCACAGATACGCAGTATTTT. The full variable domain, its missing parts supplied by reference TRBV18 and TRBJ2-3, is NAGVMQNPRHLVRRRGQEARLRCSPMKGHSHVYWYRQLPEEGLKFMVYLQKENIIDESGMPKERFSAEFPKEGPSILRIQQVVRGDSAAYFCASSPTGPLTDTQYFGPGTRLTVL.

The rearrangement links TRBV18 to TRBJ1-5; 7 positions agree with TRBD1. The CDR3 has 16 residues. Germline V CDR1 and CDR2: KGHSH, LQKENI. The J segment lost 2 bases and the V segment lost 4 bases, leaving 8 bases of the junction unmatched. CDR3 residues: CASSRRGALGNQPQHF. In DNA form, the CDR3 reads TGTGCCAGCTCACGCAGGGGGGCCTTGGGCAATCAGCCCCAGCATTTT.

The V gene is TRBV27, the J gene TRBJ2-7; 10 nucleotides line up with TRBD1. Germline loops: CDR1 MNHEY, CDR2 SMNVEV (reference sequence). This CDR3 comprises 15 residues. V trimming: 6 bases; J trimming: 9 bases; junction bases outside the gene matches: 14. CDR3 in DNA: TGTGCCAGCAGCCCATTCGGGACAGGGGAACTAAGGCAGTACTTC. This encodes CASSPFGTGELRQYF.

V is TRBV5-1 and J is TRBJ2-3; 13 bases are shared with TRBD2. The junction had 12 bases not matched to a gene; V was cut back by 2 bases and J by 0 bases. Per the germline V gene, CDR1 is SGHRS and CDR2 is YFSETQ. The CDR3 is made up of 20 amino acids. CDR3 nucleotide sequence: TGCGCCAGCAGCTTCTTCCCGTCCGGGACTAGCGGGGATAGCACAGATACGCAGTATTTT. This translates into CASSFFPSGTSGDSTDTQYF.

This sequence joins TRBV7-9 and TRBJ2-7; D might be TRBD1 (6 bases). The CDR3 length is 16 residues. The V end was cut by 4 bases, the J end by 5 bases, with 21 bases between. Germline CDR1 SEHNR, CDR2 FQNEAQ (reference sequence). CDR3 in DNA: TGTGCCAGCAGCTCCTCCACAGGGTTGGCCGCCAACGAGCAGTACTTC. As protein: CASSSSTGLAANEQYF.

This chain joins TRBV6-6 and TRBJ2-7, with 11 bases lining up with TRBD1. The germline CDR1 and CDR2 sequences are MNHNY and SVGAGI (reference sequence). CDR3 length equals 15 residues. Losses at the gene ends were 6 bases for V and 1 base for J; bases not matched to a gene: 5. The CDR3 reads CASRPGTGGSYEQYF. The CDR3 DNA reads as TGTGCCAGCAGACCAGGGACAGGGGGTTCCTACGAGCAGTACTTC.

The V and J genes are TRBV7-3 and TRBJ1-1; possibly TRBD1 for D (6 bases). The V end lost 0 bases, the J end lost 6 bases, and 14 bases lay between the germline ends. Germline CDR1 reads SGHTA; CDR2 reads FQGTGA. There are 15 residues in the CDR3. The CDR3 DNA reads TGTGCCAGCAGCTTAACGGCGGCCAGGGGTTCTGAAGCTTTCTTT. This translates into CASSLTAARGSEAFF.

The chain combines TRBV27 with TRBJ2-3, with unresolved D. CDR1 is MNHEY and CDR2 is SMNVEV in the germline V gene (reference sequence). The CDR3 contains 12 residues. Trimming removed 4 bases at V and 6 bases at J, with 8 bases between. The CDR3 nucleotides read TGTGCCAGCAGTTACGTCGGGGATACGCAGTATTTT. Translated, it gives CASSYVGDTQYF.

Only one count was recorded for this clone. At one end, the junction sequence differs from germline, possibly due to a read error. This chain uses TRBV7-9 with TRBJ1-4; weak D call: TRBD1 (5 bases). CDR1 and CDR2 (germline): SEHNR, FQNEAQ (reference sequence). The CDR3 is 15 amino acids. In nucleotides, the CDR3 is TGTTCCAGCAGCTTACAATCGGGGGTCAGGGAAAAACTGTTTTTT. It codes for CSSSLQSGVREKLFF.

This clone has a handful of counts. The chain recombines TRBV7-8 with TRBJ1-1; the D is unclear. The CDR3 totals 17 residues. In germline, CDR1 is SGHVS, CDR2 FQNEAQ. The germline V and J ends were trimmed by 4 bases and 1 base, with 19 bases remaining between them. The CDR3: CASSYILRYRENTEAFF. The CDR3 DNA reads TGTGCCAGCAGCTACATTCTCCGGTACAGAGAGAACACTGAAGCTTTCTTT. Based on the CDR3 plus reference TRBV7-8 and TRBJ1-1, the full variable domain is GAGVSQSPRYKVAKRGQDVALRCDPISGHVSLFWYQQALGQGPEFLTYFQNEAQLDKSGLPSDRFFAERPEGSVSTLKIQRTQQEDSAVYLCASSYILRYRENTEAFFGQGTRLTVV.

This clone was found once. DNA of the CDR3: TGTGCCAGCAGCTTGTACAGGGGGGCGGGCTACACCTTC. This translates into CASSLYRGAGYTF. The rearrangement joins TRBV5-6 to TRBJ1-2, with TRBD1 matching over 8 bases. Trimming removed 1 base from V and 8 bases from J; junction bases left unmatched: 4. Germline assignment: CDR1 SGHDT and CDR2 YYEEEE. This CDR3 contains 13 residues.

A few counts support this clone. The CDR3 nucleotides read TGTGCCAGCAGCTCGGCGGGGGCTAACTATGGCTACACCTTC. It specifies CASSSAGANYGYTF. The gene calls are TRBV7-2 and TRBJ1-2; tentatively, D is TRBD1 (5 bases). The germline V gene has CDR1 SGHTA and CDR2 FQGNSA. V lost 4 bases, J lost 0 bases, and 9 bases lay in between. The CDR3 sequence is 14 residues long.

This chain connects TRBV7-9 to TRBJ2-3, with D hard to call. V was clipped by 5 bases and J by 1 base, with 7 bases between them. Germline assignment: CDR1 SEHNR and CDR2 FQNEAQ (reference sequence). The CDR3 loop spans 13 amino acids. The CDR3 sequence: CASSQERTDTQYF. CDR3 nucleotide sequence: TGTGCCAGCAGCCAAGAGCGCACAGATACGCAGTATTTT.

The chain has TRBV6-6 and TRBJ2-3; D is perhaps TRBD1 (5 bases). The length of the CDR3 is 16 residues. CDR1 MNHNY and CDR2 SVGAGI come from the germline V gene (reference sequence). V gave up 4 bases and J gave up 4 bases, with 18 bases separating them. The CDR3 loop is CASSSQGPHVADTQYF. CDR3 nucleotide sequence: TGTGCCAGCAGTTCCCAGGGCCCCCACGTCGCAGATACGCAGTATTTT.

This chain links TRBV19 with TRBJ1-5, with D possibly being TRBD1 (5 bases). Germline values: CDR1 LNHDA, CDR2 SQIVND (reference sequence). CDR3 length: 16 residues. V was clipped by 4 bases and J by 1 base, with 14 bases between them. The CDR3 loop is CASSRGLVDSNQPQHF. The CDR3 nucleotides are TGTGCCAGTAGTAGGGGCCTGGTGGACAGCAATCAGCCCCAGCATTTT.

This chain connects TRBV21-1 to TRBJ2-7; TRBD1 reflects the table's D call only, with no check against the DNA. TRBV21-1 is a documented pseudogene. This CDR3 is built from 18 residues. The DNA of the CDR3 is TGTGCCAGCAGCAAAGCGCGGGGAAACTACAGGGGGACCTACGAGCAGTACTTC. Translated, it gives CASSKARGNYRGTYEQYF.

The chain employs TRBV11-3 and TRBJ2-1; 9 nucleotides agree with TRBD2. Germline V gives CDR1 SGHNT, CDR2 YENEEA. V lost 5 bases, J lost 6 bases, and 5 bases stayed unmatched. The CDR3 consists of 14 residues. DNA for the CDR3: TGTGCCAGCAGCCAAGCGGGACTAGCCAATGAGCAGTTCTTC. It is translated as CASSQAGLANEQFF.

V gene TRBV2 combines with J gene TRBJ2-3; tentative D call: TRBD2 (6 bases). The CDR3 contains 15 residues. CDR1 is SNHLY and CDR2 is FYNNEI in the germline V gene. V was trimmed by 0 bases and J by 5 bases, leaving 12 bases between them. The CDR3 spells CASSEAAAGLDTQYF. The DNA for the CDR3 is TGTGCCAGCAGTGAAGCGGCGGCGGGGCTAGATACGCAGTATTTT. The full variable domain, rest sourced from reference TRBV2 and TRBJ2-3, is EPEVTQTPSHQVTQMGQEVILRCVPISNHLYFYWYRQILGQKVEFLVSFYNNEISEKSEIFDDQFSVERPDGSNFTLKIRSTKLEDSAMYFCASSEAAAGLDTQYFGPGTRLTVL.

Worth noting for this clone: Compared with germline, one end of the junction differs, possibly owing to a read error. V usage is TRBV7-9 and J usage is TRBJ2-5; maybe TRBD2 (6 bases). Germline V gives CDR1 SEHNR, CDR2 FQNEAQ (reference sequence). The CDR3 length is 14 residues. The CDR3 here is CSSSLGAGRETQYF. CDR3 nucleotides: TGTTCCAGCAGCTTAGGTGCGGGGAGAGAGACCCAGTACTTC.

The chain is built from TRBV7-6 and TRBJ2-1, with D hard to call. The CDR3 runs to 13 residues. Germline V lookup: CDR1 SGHVS, CDR2 FNYEAQ. V gave up 6 bases and J gave up 7 bases, with 13 bases separating them. This CDR3 is CASSLSTWNEQFF. The CDR3 DNA is TGTGCCAGCAGTCTATCTACGTGGAATGAGCAGTTCTTC.

V usage is TRBV4-2 and J usage is TRBJ2-5, with TRBD2 identical over 12 bases. Germline V gives CDR1 LGHNA, CDR2 YNFKEQ. Losses at the gene ends were 3 bases for V and 1 base for J; bases not matched to a gene: 3. The CDR3 is made up of 16 amino acids. The CDR3 region is CASSQRLAGAQETQYF. The CDR3 DNA reads as TGTGCCAGCAGCCAGAGACTAGCGGGGGCCCAAGAGACCCAGTACTTC.

In the case of this clone: With a much larger clone just one base away, this may be a read error. The V gene is TRBV7-9, the J gene TRBJ2-5; no reliable D call. The J call could be wrong; TRBJ2-7 is a better fit for the DNA end. Germline V lookup: CDR1 SEHNR, CDR2 FQNEAQ (reference sequence). The CDR3 is made up of 11 amino acids. In nucleotides, the CDR3 is TGTGCCAGCAGCCCCGCCTACGAGCAGTACTTC. Its translation: CASSPAYEQYF.

This clone occurred a few times. This chain connects TRBV30 to TRBJ1-1; 9 bases map to TRBD1. Germline V gene sequence: CDR1 GTSNPN, CDR2 SVGIG (reference sequence). The CDR3 contains 14 residues. With V trimmed by 3 bases and J by 4 bases, 6 bases remained unmatched. The CDR3 DNA is TGTGCCTGGAGGACAGGGGGACAATTCACTGAAGCTTTCTTT. The encoded protein is CAWRTGGQFTEAFF.

The chain is built from TRBV19 and TRBJ2-7; TRBD1 matches at 8 bases. The CDR3 extends over 15 amino acids. Looked up from germline, CDR1 is LNHDA and CDR2 is SQIVND (reference sequence). V lost 1 base and J lost 3; bases outside the gene matches: 5. The CDR3 sequence is CASSIGQGFIYEQYF. The CDR3, as DNA: TGTGCCAGTAGTATAGGACAGGGGTTCATCTACGAGCAGTACTTC.

This clone occurred a few times. The chain joins TRBV19 to TRBJ2-7; D may be TRBD2 (6 bases). The germline V gene has CDR1 LNHDA and CDR2 SQIVND (reference sequence). The V end lost 5 bases, the J end lost 3 bases, and 11 bases lay between the germline ends. The CDR3 has 13 amino acids. This CDR3 reads CASSSGRSYEQYF. The CDR3 DNA follows: TGTGCCAGTAGTTCGGGGAGGAGCTACGAGCAGTACTTC.

The V gene is TRBV19, the J gene TRBJ2-4, with a tentative D call TRBD2 (6 bases). Germline V gene lookup returns CDR1 LNHDA and CDR2 SQIVND (reference sequence). Trimming shortened V by 2 bases and J by 2 bases, and 22 bases separated the two germline ends. The CDR3 spans 19 residues. For the CDR3, the DNA is TGTGCCAGTAGTATATCTCGGGGAGGTGGAGAGATATCCAAAAACATTCAGTACTTC. It specifies CASSISRGGGEISKNIQYF.

The chain has TRBV28 and TRBJ1-1; tentatively, D is TRBD1 (6 bases). V gave up 4 bases and J gave up 8 bases, with 17 bases separating them. The CDR3 has 14 amino acids. From germline, CDR1 is MDHEN and CDR2 SYDVKM. CDR3 DNA: TGTGCCAGCAGTTCCTCCGGGGGGGGCGGGGAAGCTTTCTTT. Translation: CASSSSGGGGEAFF.

V and J are TRBV19 and TRBJ2-3; possibly TRBD2 for D (6 bases). Germline V lookup: CDR1 LNHDA, CDR2 SQIVND (reference sequence). Trimming cost V 7 bases and J 0 bases, with 14 bases left between them. CDR3 length: 15 residues. CDR3 DNA: TGTGCCAGTACCAGATGGGGGACTAGCACAGATACGCAGTATTTT. This translates into CASTRWGTSTDTQYF.

In its sample, this clone was seen once. This chain connects TRBV2 to TRBJ2-2; D not certain. Deletions cut 7 bases from V and 3 bases from J, with 9 bases between. CDR3 length equals 13 residues. Germline V lookup: CDR1 SNHLY, CDR2 FYNNEI. CDR3 in amino acids: CASTYKHTGELFF. Written as DNA, the CDR3 is TGTGCCAGCACTTATAAGCACACCGGGGAGCTGTTTTTT.